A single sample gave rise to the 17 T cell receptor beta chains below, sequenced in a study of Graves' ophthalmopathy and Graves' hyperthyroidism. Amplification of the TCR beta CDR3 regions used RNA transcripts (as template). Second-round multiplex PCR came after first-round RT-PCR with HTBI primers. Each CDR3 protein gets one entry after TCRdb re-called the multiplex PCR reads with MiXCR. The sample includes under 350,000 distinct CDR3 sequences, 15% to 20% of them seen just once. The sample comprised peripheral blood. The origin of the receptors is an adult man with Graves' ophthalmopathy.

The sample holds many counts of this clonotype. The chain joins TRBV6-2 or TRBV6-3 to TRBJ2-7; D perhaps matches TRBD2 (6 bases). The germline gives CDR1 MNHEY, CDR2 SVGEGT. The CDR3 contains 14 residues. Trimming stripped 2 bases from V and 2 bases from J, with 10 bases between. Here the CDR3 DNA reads TGTGCCAGCAGTTACGTTGGAGGGGCCTACGAGCAGTACTTC. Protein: CASSYVGGAYEQYF.

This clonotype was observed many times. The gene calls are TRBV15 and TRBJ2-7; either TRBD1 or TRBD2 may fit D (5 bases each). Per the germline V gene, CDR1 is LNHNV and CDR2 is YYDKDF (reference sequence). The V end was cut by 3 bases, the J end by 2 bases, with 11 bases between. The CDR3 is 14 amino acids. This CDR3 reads CATSRPGRPYEQYF. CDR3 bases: TGTGCCACCAGCAGGCCGGGACGTCCCTACGAGCAGTACTTC.

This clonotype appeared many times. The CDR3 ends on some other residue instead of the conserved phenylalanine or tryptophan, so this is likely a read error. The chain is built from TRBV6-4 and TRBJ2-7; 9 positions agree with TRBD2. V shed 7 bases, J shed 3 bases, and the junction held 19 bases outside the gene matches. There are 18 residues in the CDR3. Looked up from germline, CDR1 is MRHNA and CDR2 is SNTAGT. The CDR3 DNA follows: TGTGCCAGCACGCCCCGAGTCGGCGCGGGAGGGAGCCTCTACGAGCAGTACCTC. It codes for CASTPRVGAGGSLYEQYL.

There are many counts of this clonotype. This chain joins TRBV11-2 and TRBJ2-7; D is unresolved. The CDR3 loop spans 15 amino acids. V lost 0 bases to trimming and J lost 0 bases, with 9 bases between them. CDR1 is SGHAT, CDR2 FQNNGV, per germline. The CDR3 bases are TGTGCCAGCAGCTTAGACGCCCAGTCCTCCTACGAGCAGTACTTC. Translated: CASSLDAQSSYEQYF.

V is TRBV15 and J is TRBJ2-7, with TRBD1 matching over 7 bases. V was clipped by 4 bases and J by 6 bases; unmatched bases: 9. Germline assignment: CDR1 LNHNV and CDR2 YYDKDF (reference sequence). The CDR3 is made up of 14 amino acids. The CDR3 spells CATSTSRQGSEQYF. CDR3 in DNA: TGTGCCACCAGCACATCTAGACAGGGCTCCGAGCAGTACTTC.

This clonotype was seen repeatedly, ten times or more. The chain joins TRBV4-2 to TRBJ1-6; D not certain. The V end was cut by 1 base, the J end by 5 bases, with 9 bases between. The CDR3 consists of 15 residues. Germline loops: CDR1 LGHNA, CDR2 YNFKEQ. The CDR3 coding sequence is TGTGCCAGCAGCCAAGTGGGAACTCATAATTCACCCCTCCACTTT. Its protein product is CASSQVGTHNSPLHF.

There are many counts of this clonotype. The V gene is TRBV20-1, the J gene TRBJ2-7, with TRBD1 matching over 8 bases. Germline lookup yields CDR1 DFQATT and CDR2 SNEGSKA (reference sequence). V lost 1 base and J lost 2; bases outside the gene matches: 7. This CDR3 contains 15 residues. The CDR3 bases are TGCAGTGCTAGAGGCACCGGGACAGGACCCTACGAGCAGTACTTC. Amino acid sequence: CSARGTGTGPYEQYF.

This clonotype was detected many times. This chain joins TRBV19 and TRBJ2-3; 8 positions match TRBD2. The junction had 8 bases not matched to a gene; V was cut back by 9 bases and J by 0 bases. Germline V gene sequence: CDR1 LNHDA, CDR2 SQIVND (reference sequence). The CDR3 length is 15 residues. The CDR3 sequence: CASRDGGASTDTQYF. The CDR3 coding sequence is TGTGCCAGCAGAGACGGGGGGGCCAGCACAGATACGCAGTATTTT.

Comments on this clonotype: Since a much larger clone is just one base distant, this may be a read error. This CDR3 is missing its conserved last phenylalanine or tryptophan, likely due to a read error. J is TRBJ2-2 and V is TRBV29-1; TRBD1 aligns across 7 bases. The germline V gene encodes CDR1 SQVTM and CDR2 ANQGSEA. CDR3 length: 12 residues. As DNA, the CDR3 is TGCAGTACAGGGGAGAACACCGGGGAGCTGTTTCTT. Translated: CSTGENTGELFL.

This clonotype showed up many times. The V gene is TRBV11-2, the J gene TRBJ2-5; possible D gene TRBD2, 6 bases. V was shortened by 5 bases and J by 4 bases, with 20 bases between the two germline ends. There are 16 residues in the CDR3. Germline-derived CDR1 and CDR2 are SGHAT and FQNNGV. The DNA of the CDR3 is TGTGCCAGCAGCCTGCACGTTCGAAGGGGAGGAGAGACCCAGTACTTC. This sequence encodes CASSLHVRRGGETQYF.

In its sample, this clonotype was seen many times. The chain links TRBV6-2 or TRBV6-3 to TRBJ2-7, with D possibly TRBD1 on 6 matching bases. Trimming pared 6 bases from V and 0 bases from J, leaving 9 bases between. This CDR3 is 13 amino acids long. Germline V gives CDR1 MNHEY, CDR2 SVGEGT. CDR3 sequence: CASSRGGSYEQYF. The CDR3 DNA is TGTGCCAGCAGCCGAGGGGGCTCCTACGAGCAGTACTTC.

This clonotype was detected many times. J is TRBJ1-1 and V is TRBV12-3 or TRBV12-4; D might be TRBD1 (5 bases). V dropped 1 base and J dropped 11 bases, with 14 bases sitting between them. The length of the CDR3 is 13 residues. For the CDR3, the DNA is TGTGCCAGCAGTTTAGAGTTAGGGGCTTGGGCTTTCTTT. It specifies CASSLELGAWAFF.

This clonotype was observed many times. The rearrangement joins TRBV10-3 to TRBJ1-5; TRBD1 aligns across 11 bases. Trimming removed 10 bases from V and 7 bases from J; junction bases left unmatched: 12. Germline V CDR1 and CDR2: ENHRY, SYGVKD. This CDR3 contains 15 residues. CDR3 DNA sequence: TGTGCCACAAGACTGGGGGGGGACAGGGGGCAGCCCCAGCATTTT. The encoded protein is CATRLGGDRGQPQHF.

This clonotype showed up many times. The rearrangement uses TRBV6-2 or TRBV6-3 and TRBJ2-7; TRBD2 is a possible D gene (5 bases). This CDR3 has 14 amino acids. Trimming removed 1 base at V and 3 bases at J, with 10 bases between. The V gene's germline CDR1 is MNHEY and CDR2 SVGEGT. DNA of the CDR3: TGTGCCAGCAGTTACTACGGGGAGAGCTACGAGCAGTACTTC. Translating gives CASSYYGESYEQYF.

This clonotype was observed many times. Here the CDR3 reads CASSLWGQLAKNIQYF. CDR3 bases: TGTGCCAGCAGTTTATGGGGACAGCTAGCCAAAAACATTCAGTACTTC. This rearrangement joins TRBV28 to TRBJ2-4, with 7 bases fitting TRBD1. Looked up from germline, CDR1 is MDHEN and CDR2 is SYDVKM. V lost 0 bases, J lost 0 bases, and 2 bases stayed unmatched. This CDR3 has 16 residues.

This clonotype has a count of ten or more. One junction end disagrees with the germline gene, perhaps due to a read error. Written as DNA, the CDR3 is TGCAGCGTTGGTGATTATGGCTGCACCTTC. This encodes CSVGDYGCTF. The V call is TRBV29-1, the J call TRBJ1-2; no clear D gene. This CDR3 has 10 residues. From germline, CDR1 is SQVTM and CDR2 ANQGSEA. Together with reference TRBV29-1 and TRBJ1-2, the CDR3 gives the full variable domain: SAVISQKPSRDICQRGTSLTIQCQVDSQVTMMFWYRQQPGQSLTLIATANQGSEATYESGFVIDKFPISRPNLTFSTLTVSNMSPEDSSIYLCSVGDYGCTFGSGTRLTVV.

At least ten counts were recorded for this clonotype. The CDR3 region has the DNA TGTGCCTGGATCCGGGGACAGGGGGGAGCCTATGGCTACACCTTC. Translation gives CAWIRGQGGAYGYTF. The chain carries TRBV30 and TRBJ1-2; TRBD1 matches at 11 bases. Germline lookup yields CDR1 GTSNPN and CDR2 SVGIG (reference sequence). J was trimmed by 4 bases and V by 4 bases; bases with no gene match: 8. The CDR3 has 15 amino acids. Combining the CDR3 with reference TRBV30 and TRBJ1-2 gives the whole variable domain SQTIHQWPATLVQPVGSPLSLECTVEGTSNPNLYWYRQAAGRGLQLLFYSVGIGQISSEVPQNLSASRPQDRQFILSSKKLLLSDSGFYLCAWIRGQGGAYGYTFGSGTRLTVV.